This T cell receptor beta chain was sequenced in a study of T cell responses to AZD1222 COVID-19 vaccine. Whole-study findings and limits: Only a handful of people who got AZD1222 tested seropositive at baseline. CD4 TCRs linked to vaccination spanned spike, dominating at 160-218 and 743-854. Donors skewed white British and female; clonal diversity was possibly underestimated.

Losses at the gene ends were 5 bases for V and 3 bases for J; bases not matched to a gene: 5. The CDR3 consists of 15 residues. The V gene's germline CDR1 is SEHNR and CDR2 FQNEAQ (reference sequence). The repertoire was sequenced with immunoSEQ multiplex PCR; TCRdb's copy has only in-frame clones and lacks some. The sample carries some 69,000 clones, 70% to 90% recorded once. About this clone itself: Its antigen remains unidentified.

This receptor was identified in an adult who received the AZD1222 COVID-19 vaccine. The material was peripheral blood, obtained 28 days after the second AZD1222 dose. The chain carries TRBV7-9 and TRBJ2-7; 12 nucleotides agree with TRBD2. CDR3 coding DNA: TGTGCCAGCAGCCTCGGACTAGCGGGGCACTACGAGCAGTACTTC. It specifies CASSLGLAGHYEQYF.